Here is one T cell receptor (beta chain) with its context. Its antigen is not known. The data belong to a study of cytomegalovirus exposure and HLA in healthy donors. General observations from the study: The Asian-associated ancestry cluster reportedly had fewer N-insertions than the approximately 610-donor mean in a later analysis.

The PCR contained 60 Vbeta and 13 Jbeta primers. Method: immunoSEQ multiplex PCR; TCRdb's copy keeps in-frame clones and lacks some. The table shows about 140,000 clones, with roughly 80% occurring only once. Trimming left V 7 bases short and J 6 bases short, with 7 bases between. Per the germline V gene, CDR1 is LNHDA and CDR2 is SQIVND (reference sequence). This CDR3 contains 11 residues. Nominally healthy donors were sampled, though unrecorded immune exposures were likely. The specimen was PBMCs. The chain employs TRBV19 and TRBJ2-1; D unclear. The clonotype was recovered from a female donor in good health and CMV-seronegative. CDR3 amino acids: CASTGSNEQFF. As DNA, the CDR3 is TGTGCCAGTACAGGTTCCAATGAGCAGTTCTTC.